The rows below give T cell receptor beta chains drawn from one sample of a study of blood T cell repertoires in COVID-19. The protocol was immunoSEQ multiplex PCR, while the TCRdb copy is restricted to in-frame clones and leaves out a portion. Seen here are around 50,000 clones, about nine tenths observed once, and the top ten hold under 9%. Specimen: peripheral blood. These receptors all come from a man over 45 with active COVID-19. Both conserved end residues are part of each CDR3.

CDR3 length,J gene,V gene,CDR3 protein
19,TRBJ1-5,TRBV7-3,CASSPQGGDRGGSNQPQHF
11,TRBJ2-1,TRBV20-1,CSALSRNEQFF
16,TRBJ2-1,TRBV9,CASSAPGLAAYNEQFF
13,TRBJ2-3,TRBV7-3,CASSGSHTDTQYF
15,TRBJ2-7,TRBV6-2/TRBV6-3,CASSYSGASGMGQYF
17,TRBJ1-2,TRBV3-1/TRBV3-2,CASSQPTRTGYYGGYTF
13,TRBJ1-4,TRBV3-1/TRBV3-2,CASSYGTGEKLFF
13,TRBJ2-5,TRBV28,CASKRGGQETQYF
12,TRBJ2-1,TRBV6-2/TRBV6-3,CASSDRDDEQFF
16,TRBJ2-4,TRBV6-2/TRBV6-3,CASSYSVDRRKNIQYF
15,TRBJ2-7,TRBV6-5,CASSTQTGVGDEQYF
15,TRBJ1-1,TRBV7-2,CASSLKMGPGTEAFF
11,TRBJ2-2,TRBV20-1,CSASQGGELFF
17,TRBJ2-7,TRBV7-9,CASSGTSGRAGPYEQYF
15,TRBJ2-7,TRBV7-9,CASSSPSGSPYEQYF
15,TRBJ2-4,TRBV19,CASGQVRLAKNIQYF
14,TRBJ2-7,TRBV28,CASSSGSLRNEQYF
12,TRBJ1-2,TRBV24-1,CATSETGFGYTF
16,TRBJ2-1,TRBV5-1,CASSPFTGSDYNEQFF
12,TRBJ1-5,TRBV30,CAWGQNNQPQHF
17,TRBJ2-5,TRBV5-1,CASSLGIAGDRKETQYF
15,TRBJ2-2,TRBV18,CASSPGTGDTGELFF
16,TRBJ1-3,TRBV6-1,CASSEAGTVSGNTIYF
14,TRBJ2-1,TRBV7-9,CASSLVQSRNEQFF
14,TRBJ2-6,TRBV19,CAASSGAGANVLTF
13,TRBJ2-2,TRBV12-3/TRBV12-4,CASREVSAGELFF
14,TRBJ2-1,TRBV11-2,CASSSLRSYNEQFF
15,TRBJ1-5,TRBV28,CASRQGVRNNQPQHF
13,TRBJ1-2,TRBV10-3,CAISTRQERGYTF
14,TRBJ1-1,TRBV24-1,CATSDNRGNTEAFF
15,TRBJ2-3,TRBV6-6,CASSPTNPSTDTQYF
16,TRBJ1-2,TRBV4-2,CASSLRTGTGLGGYTF
16,TRBJ2-5,TRBV2,CASSLGGAGGQETQYF
17,TRBJ2-5,TRBV5-4,CASSPPRSGRSAGTQYF
16,TRBJ2-1,TRBV27,CASILSGAKSYNEQFF
17,TRBJ2-5,TRBV6-2/TRBV6-3,CASSPGGAGEPQETQYF
15,TRBJ2-1,TRBV5-5,CASSLQQISYNEQFF
14,TRBJ2-7,TRBV6-5,CASMKQGYSYEQYF
14,TRBJ2-5,TRBV6-2/TRBV6-3,CASSYQRERETQYF
15,TRBJ2-2,TRBV5-4,CASSPREGHTGELFF
15,TRBJ1-6,TRBV6-1,CASSEATTYNSPLHF
13,TRBJ1-5,TRBV18,CASSLTDNQPQHF
16,TRBJ2-2,TRBV11-2,CASSPGLAGNTGELFF
13,TRBJ2-1,TRBV27,CASSWDSYNEQFF
16,TRBJ1-4,TRBV18,CASSPLGEGRNEKLFF
14,TRBJ2-2,TRBV6-2/TRBV6-3,CASSSRQGTGELFF